A selection of T cell receptor beta chains follows, all from one sample in a study of metastatic and nonmetastatic thyroid tumors. TCRdb used MiXCR to call clones anew from the PCR reads. The profile shows 30,000 to 40,000 clones, about a fifth of them singletons. The sample consisted of tumor tissue. These receptors all stem from a male donor with papillary thyroid cancer or a benign thyroid nodule (not recorded which). Some clones in this sample may be carry-over from other donors' samples. CDR3s include the opening cysteine and the closing phenylalanine or tryptophan. The order of the fields is D gene, clone size, J gene, V gene, CDR3 DNA, CDR3 protein. The D gene is left open where the match is weak. Not all rows give a size; the values are once, few, many and, for expanded clones, a class.

>TRBD2|many|TRBJ2-2|TRBV11-2
TGTGCCAGCAGCTTGACAGGGACTAGCACCCTTACCGGGGAGCTGTTTTTT
CASSLTGTSTLTGELFF
>.|many|TRBJ2-3|TRBV2
TGTGCCAGCAGCGCCTACATGGGAGAATCAGATACGCAGTATTTT
CASSAYMGESDTQYF
>.|many|TRBJ2-7|TRBV6-2/TRBV6-3
TGTGCCAGCAGTTCCCAGCGGTCATCCTACGAGCAGTACTTC
CASSSQRSSYEQYF
>.|many|TRBJ2-7|TRBV20-1
TGCAGTGCCCTCAGGGGGAGGGAGCTCGACGAGCAGTACTTC
CSALRGRELDEQYF
>TRBD2|many|TRBJ2-5|TRBV6-1
TGTGCCAGCACTACGCAGGCTAGCGGCCGTCGGGAGACCCAGTACTTC
CASTTQASGRRETQYF
>.|many|TRBJ1-1|TRBV20-1
TGCAGTGCTAGAAATTGGGACACTGAAACTTTCTTT
CSARNWDTETFF
>.|many|TRBJ2-2|TRBV11-3
TGTGCCAGCAGCTTACGTTCCGGGGAGCTGTTTTTT
CASSLRSGELFF
>TRBD1|many|TRBJ1-2|TRBV10-2
TGCGCCAGCAGTGAGTCGGGACAGGAGGGCTATGGCTACACCTTC
CASSESGQEGYGYTF
>.|.|TRBJ1-4|TRBV5-1
TGCGCCAGCAGCTTGGACCAGTTGCGGAGTAATGAAAAACTGTTTTTT
CASSLDQLRSNEKLFF
>.|.|TRBJ2-3|TRBV7-6
TGTGCAAGCAGCACCTCTCTCGCTGGTGGGACAGATACGCAGTATTTT
CASSTSLAGGTDTQYF
>TRBD2|.|TRBJ2-7|TRBV7-8
TGTGCCAGCAGCATCTTAGCGGGGGGGCGAAGCGAGCAGTACTTC
CASSILAGGRSEQYF
>.|.|TRBJ1-1|TRBV19
TGTGCCAGTAGTATAGGGGCAGGGTTGCCTGAAGCTTTCTTT
CASSIGAGLPEAFF
>.|many|TRBJ1-2|TRBV28
TGTGCCAGCAGTTTTACCAGGGTCACCTATGGCTACACCTTC
CASSFTRVTYGYTF
>.|many|TRBJ2-5|TRBV5-1
TGTGCCAGCAGCTTGGTCGGGTTTTCAGAGACCCAGTACTTC
CASSLVGFSETQYF
>.|.|TRBJ2-1|TRBV28
TGTGCCAGCATCCTACCCCTATTCAGTGAGCAGTTCTTC
CASILPLFSEQFF
>.|.|TRBJ2-7|TRBV15
TGTGCCACCAGCAGATCAGGGAATGTCTACAAGCAGTACTTC
CATSRSGNVYKQYF
>.|.|TRBJ2-3|TRBV12-3/TRBV12-4
TGTGCCAGCAGTTTAGTGTTAAGGACATGGGATGATACGCAGTATTTT
CASSLVLRTWDDTQYF
>.|.|TRBJ2-1|TRBV6-2/TRBV6-3
TGTGCCAGCAGTTACTACAGCGGGAATGAGCAGTTCTTC
CASSYYSGNEQFF
>.|.|TRBJ2-1|TRBV5-1
TGCGCCAGCAGCCCTGCGGGGACCTCCTGCAATGAGCAGTTCTTC
CASSPAGTSCNEQFF
>TRBD2|many|TRBJ2-7|TRBV10-2
TGCGCCAGCAGTCTACTAGCGGGGTCCTACGAGCAGTACTTC
CASSLLAGSYEQYF
>TRBD1|.|TRBJ2-5|TRBV18
TGTGCCAGCTCACCACAAACAGGGGGAGAGACCCAGTACTTC
CASSPQTGGETQYF
>TRBD1|many|TRBJ1-6|TRBV7-3
TGTGCCAGCAGCCTACAGGGGGATAATTCACCCCTCCACTTT
CASSLQGDNSPLHF
>TRBD2|many|TRBJ2-1|TRBV7-9
TGTGCCAGCAGCCCAGCGGGAGGGGACAATGAGCAGTTCTTC
CASSPAGGDNEQFF
>TRBD2|many|TRBJ2-3|TRBV19
TGTGCCAGTAGTAAGGCAGTGTTTAGCGGGAGCACGCAGTATTTT
CASSKAVFSGSTQYF
>TRBD2|.|TRBJ2-1|TRBV6-2/TRBV6-3
TGTGCCAGCAGCGGACTAGCGGTATGTGGTAATGAGCAGTTCTTC
CASSGLAVCGNEQFF
>TRBD1|many|TRBJ2-7|TRBV4-1
TGCGCCAGCAGCCAAGAGGGACAGGGAGGTGGCGAGCAGTACTTC
CASSQEGQGGGEQYF
>TRBD1|.|TRBJ2-7|TRBV7-8
TGTGCCAGCAGCTTATCCGGGACAGGTCGCGACGAGCAGTACTTC
CASSLSGTGRDEQYF
>TRBD1|medium-sized|TRBJ1-1|TRBV27
TGTGCCAGCAGTTCCCAGGGGGCGGGGGTGAACACTGAAGCTTTCTTT
CASSSQGAGVNTEAFF
>.|many|TRBJ1-1|TRBV7-9
TGTGCCAGCAGCTTCGGGACACGAAATGAAGCTTTCTTT
CASSFGTRNEAFF
>.|few|TRBJ2-3|TRBV6-6
TGTGCCAGCAGTTACTATCAGGGGTCAACAGATACTCAGTATTTT
CASSYYQGSTDTQYF
>TRBD1|many|TRBJ1-1|TRBV4-1
TGCGCCAGCAGCCAAGAAGGACAGGGGCTCACTGAAGCTTTCTTT
CASSQEGQGLTEAFF
>.|many|TRBJ1-6|TRBV11-2
TGTGCCAGCAGCCCAACGATTGATTCACCCCTCCACTTT
CASSPTIDSPLHF
>.|many|TRBJ1-4|TRBV3-1
TGTGCCAGCAGCGACAATGAAAAACTGTTTTTT
CASSDNEKLFF
>TRBD1|few|TRBJ1-6|TRBV28
TGTGCCAGTTGGACAGGAGATTCACCCCTCCACTTT
CASWTGDSPLHF
>.|.|TRBJ2-3|TRBV20-1
TGCAGTGCTAGGGGGTGTACTATCACAGATACGCAGTATTTT
CSARGCTITDTQYF
>.|few|TRBJ2-1|TRBV7-9
TGTGCCAGCAGCTCCGACTATTATGAGCAGTTCTTC
CASSSDYYEQFF
>TRBD2|.|TRBJ2-7|TRBV20-1
TGCAGTGCTCCTCTAGCGGGAGACTCCTACGAGCAGTACTTC
CSAPLAGDSYEQYF
>.|many|TRBJ1-1|TRBV3-1
TGTGCCAGCAGCCGGCTGGGCGAAGCTTTCTTT
CASSRLGEAFF
>.|.|TRBJ2-1|TRBV29-1
TGCAGCGTTGTGCAGCATGAGCAGTTCTTC
CSVVQHEQFF
>.|many|TRBJ1-1|TRBV7-9
TGTGCCAGCAGCTTAATTCCGAGGAACACTGAAGCTTTCTTT
CASSLIPRNTEAFF
>TRBD1|medium-sized|TRBJ2-7|TRBV10-2
TGCGCCAGCAGTGAGGGGACAGACCTTGGGTACGAGCAGTACTTC
CASSEGTDLGYEQYF
>TRBD2|.|TRBJ2-7|TRBV20-1
TGCAGTGCTAGGGCTGCTAGCGGATGGATTGAGCAGTACTTC
CSARAASGWIEQYF
>TRBD2|many|TRBJ2-5|TRBV5-1
TGCGCCAGCAGCGGATTCTACGCGGGAGGGGAAGAGACCCAGTACTTC
CASSGFYAGGEETQYF
>.|many|TRBJ2-1|TRBV6-1
TGTGCCAGCAGTCTCGCGAGCTCCTACAATGAGCAGTTCTTC
CASSLASSYNEQFF
>TRBD1|.|TRBJ2-1|TRBV20-1
TGCAGTGCTAGATATCCGCAGGGGGCAGGATCGGAGCAGTTCTTC
CSARYPQGAGSEQFF
>TRBD1|many|TRBJ1-1|TRBV3-1
TGTGCCAGCAGCCAAGTAGGACAGGGGGTGGAAGCTTTCTTT
CASSQVGQGVEAFF
>TRBD1|.|TRBJ1-2|TRBV7-2
TGTGCCAGCAGCCTGAGCCAGGGGGCGTACTATGGCTACACCTTC
CASSLSQGAYYGYTF
>.|many|TRBJ2-1|TRBV6-2/TRBV6-3
TGTGCCAGCCGTCTCAGGGGACAAGGGCAGTTCTTC
CASRLRGQGQFF
>.|.|TRBJ1-3|TRBV2
TGTGCCAGCAGTGAACAGGGTCCGAGTAACACCATATATTTT
CASSEQGPSNTIYF
>.|many|TRBJ2-3|TRBV29-1
TGCAGCGCCCGTTCAAATACAGATACGCAGTATTTC
CSARSNTDTQYF
>.|many|TRBJ2-7|TRBV7-2
TGTGCCAGCAGCTTAGTCCAAGAGCAGTACTTC
CASSLVQEQYF
>TRBD2|many|TRBJ2-5|TRBV10-3
TGTGCCATCAGTGAGACTAGCGGGAGGGCCGAGACCCAGTACTTC
CAISETSGRAETQYF